These 6 T cell receptor beta chains were sequenced from one sample in a study of cytomegalovirus exposure and HLA in healthy donors. Researchers ran the PCR with 60 Vbeta and 13 Jbeta primers. Sequencing used immunoSEQ multiplex PCR; TCRdb keeps in-frame clones, though not all of them. The sample has fewer than 250,000 clones. Sequencing used PBMCs. All receptors come from a woman aged 30 to 39 in good health and CMV-seropositive.

The rearrangement uses TRBV5-1 and TRBJ1-3; TRBD1 matches at 8 bases. The CDR3 has 17 residues. CDR1 and CDR2 (germline): SGHRS, YFSETQ. Trimming at V came to 2 bases and at J to 4 bases, leaving 11 bases not matched to a gene. In DNA form, the CDR3 reads TGCGCCAGCAGCTTTGTCGCCGGGACAGGCTTCGGAAACACCATATATTTT. Translating it yields CASSFVAGTGFGNTIYF.

This chain connects TRBV10-3 to TRBJ1-4; D perhaps matches TRBD1 (6 bases). V lost 10 bases and J 4 bases, leaving 16 bases between the germline ends. This CDR3 is 14 amino acids long. The germline CDR1 and CDR2 sequences are ENHRY and SYGVKD. The CDR3 spells CATRAGAVNEKLFF. Here the CDR3 DNA reads TGTGCCACCCGAGCGGGGGCCGTTAATGAAAAACTGTTTTTT.

This sequence joins TRBV11-2 and TRBJ1-2, with 7 bases aligning to TRBD1. The CDR3 is 15 residues long. With V trimmed by 5 bases and J by 4 bases, 10 bases remained unmatched. Germline V gene lookup returns CDR1 SGHAT and CDR2 FQNNGV. CDR3 DNA sequence: TGTGCCAGCAGCCCGGACAGGCCTCGGGGCTATGGCTACACCTTC. Its translation is CASSPDRPRGYGYTF. The entire variable domain, with the rest obtained from reference TRBV11-2 and TRBJ1-2, is as follows: EAGVAQSPRYKIIEKRQSVAFWCNPISGHATLYWYQQILGQGPKLLIQFQNNGVVDDSQLPKDRFSAERLKGVDSTLKIQPAKLEDSAVYLCASSPDRPRGYGYTFGSGTRLTVV.

The rearrangement uses TRBV2 and TRBJ1-2; D remains ambiguous. In germline, CDR1 is SNHLY, CDR2 FYNNEI. This CDR3 spans 14 amino acids. The V end was cut by 9 bases, the J end by 2 bases, with 16 bases between. The CDR3 nucleotides read TGTGCCAGTCCGAAGAGGGCCCCGAACTATGGCTACACCTTC. Its translation: CASPKRAPNYGYTF.

The V call is TRBV30, the J call TRBJ1-2; D is unclear. The CDR3 runs 13 residues. Germline V lookup: CDR1 GTSNPN, CDR2 SVGIG (reference sequence). Trimming took 2 bases from V and 4 from J, leaving 11 bases between them. CDR3 DNA sequence: TGTGCCTGGAGTCTGGGCAGGATCTATGGCTACACCTTC. This gives the protein CAWSLGRIYGYTF. Combining the CDR3 with reference TRBV30 and TRBJ1-2 gives the whole variable domain SQTIHQWPATLVQPVGSPLSLECTVEGTSNPNLYWYRQAAGRGLQLLFYSVGIGQISSEVPQNLSASRPQDRQFILSSKKLLLSDSGFYLCAWSLGRIYGYTFGSGTRLTVV.

The chain links TRBV11-2 to TRBJ2-7; 9 bases are shared with TRBD1. The CDR3 has 14 amino acids. V was pared by 4 bases and J by 2 bases, with 3 bases of the junction left unmatched. Germline lookup yields CDR1 SGHAT and CDR2 FQNNGV. The CDR3 bases are TGTGCCAGCAGCTGGGGACAGGGCGCCTACGAGCAGTACTTC. Amino acids: CASSWGQGAYEQYF.